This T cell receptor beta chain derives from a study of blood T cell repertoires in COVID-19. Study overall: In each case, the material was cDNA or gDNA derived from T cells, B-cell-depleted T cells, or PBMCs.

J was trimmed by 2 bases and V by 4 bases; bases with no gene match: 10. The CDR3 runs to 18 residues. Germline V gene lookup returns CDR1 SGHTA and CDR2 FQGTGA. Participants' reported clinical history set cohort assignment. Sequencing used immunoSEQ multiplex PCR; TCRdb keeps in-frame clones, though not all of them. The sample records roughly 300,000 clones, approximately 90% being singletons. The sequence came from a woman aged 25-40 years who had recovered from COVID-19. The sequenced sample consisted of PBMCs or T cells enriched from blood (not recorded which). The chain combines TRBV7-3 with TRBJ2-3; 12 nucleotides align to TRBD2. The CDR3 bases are TGTGCCAGCAGCTCGCTAAGACTAGCGGGAGAGTACACAGATACGCAGTATTTT. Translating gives CASSSLRLAGEYTDTQYF.